The 15 T cell receptor beta chains below all came from one sample that was sequenced in a study of T cell responses to AZD1222 COVID-19 vaccine. Assay used: immunoSEQ multiplex PCR; TCRdb lists only in-frame clones, some missing. This sample carries approximately 150,000 clones, 75% to 95% of them seen once, and the ten largest clones take roughly 2%. Sequenced here: peripheral blood, sampled 28 days after the second AZD1222 dose. Receptors originate from an adult who received the AZD1222 COVID-19 vaccine.

This clone came up once. V gene TRBV4-1 combines with J gene TRBJ1-4, with D unclear. The germline V gene has CDR1 MGHRA and CDR2 YSYEKL. V lost 3 bases to trimming and J lost 8 bases, with 19 bases between them. The CDR3 loop spans 16 amino acids. The CDR3 DNA follows: TGCGCCAGCAGCCACACCCGGGGAGGGCGTGAGGAAAAACTGTTTTTT. It codes for CASSHTRGGREEKLFF.

The chain links TRBV18 to TRBJ1-5, with D unresolved. The CDR3 totals 15 residues. V was clipped by 5 bases and J by 4 bases, with 15 bases between them. The germline V gene encodes CDR1 KGHSH and CDR2 LQKENI. The DNA of the CDR3 is TGTGCCAGCTCAGCCCGCCAGGTCCGAAATCAGCCCCAGCATTTT. Protein sequence: CASSARQVRNQPQHF.

The J gene is TRBJ1-5, the V gene TRBV2; no clear D gene. Per germline, CDR1 SNHLY and CDR2 FYNNEI. V gave up 0 bases and J gave up 3 bases, with 9 bases separating them. The CDR3 extends over 15 amino acids. CDR3 region: CASSEARTFNQPQHF. The CDR3 nucleotides are TGTGCCAGCAGTGAAGCGAGGACCTTCAATCAGCCCCAGCATTTT.

This rearrangement joins TRBV4-2 to TRBJ2-1, with 10 bases matching TRBD2. Germline V CDR1 and CDR2: LGHNA, YNFKEQ. The CDR3 runs 16 residues. Losses at the gene ends were 1 base for V and 8 bases for J; bases not matched to a gene: 8. In DNA, the CDR3 is TGTGCCAGCAGCCAAGCGGGGACTAGCGAAGTCGATGAGCAGTTCTTC. As protein: CASSQAGTSEVDEQFF.

This chain connects TRBV4-2 to TRBJ2-7, with a tentative D call TRBD1 (5 bases). The CDR3 contains 13 residues. Germline V gene lookup returns CDR1 LGHNA and CDR2 YNFKEQ. Trimming cost V 0 bases and J 10 bases, with 13 bases left between them. The CDR3 DNA sequence: TGTGCCAGCAGCCAAGAAGACAGTCTTCCACAGTACTTC. Its translation is CASSQEDSLPQYF.

This clone came up once. The rearrangement links TRBV19 to TRBJ2-5; tentative D call: TRBD1 (6 bases). Germline CDR1 reads LNHDA; CDR2 reads SQIVND (reference sequence). This CDR3 has 14 residues. Trimming removed 1 base at V and 2 bases at J, with 8 bases between. CDR3: CASSIGTVQETQYF. The DNA for the CDR3 is TGTGCCAGTAGTATAGGGACAGTTCAAGAGACCCAGTACTTC.

The chain is built from TRBV30 and TRBJ2-7; D tentatively reads TRBD1 or TRBD2 (6 bases each). The CDR3 contains 14 residues. The germline V gene has CDR1 GTSNPN and CDR2 SVGIG (reference sequence). V dropped 6 bases and J dropped 9 bases, with 24 bases sitting between them. In DNA, the CDR3 is TGTGCCTGTCCCTGGAGGGGACAAACGGGAAGGCAGTACTTC. Translation: CACPWRGQTGRQYF.

This clone was detected once. The chain is built from TRBV11-2 and TRBJ2-7, with TRBD1 matching over 7 bases. The CDR3 runs to 15 residues. V was pared by 0 bases and J by 0 bases, with 2 bases of the junction left unmatched. Germline V gives CDR1 SGHAT, CDR2 FQNNGV. DNA of the CDR3: TGTGCCAGCAGCTTAGATAGGGACAGCTCCTACGAGCAGTACTTC. Its protein product is CASSLDRDSSYEQYF.

This rearrangement joins TRBV11-3 to TRBJ1-2; weak D call: TRBD1 (5 bases). V lost 3 bases, J lost 6 bases, and 11 bases lay in between. Germline V lookup: CDR1 SGHNT, CDR2 YENEEA. The CDR3 totals 13 residues. CDR3 DNA sequence: TGTGCCAGCAGCTTCAGGGCCTTGGATGGCTACACCTTC. Translating gives CASSFRALDGYTF.

CDR3 sequence reads: CATPSEGAKDTGYTF. DNA for the CDR3: TGTGCCACCCCATCCGAGGGGGCCAAAGACACCGGCTACACCTTC. V gene TRBV2 combines with J gene TRBJ1-2; 7 nucleotides agree with TRBD1. CDR1 and CDR2 from the germline V gene are SNHLY and FYNNEI. CDR3 length: 15 residues. The J segment lost 8 bases and the V segment lost 10 bases, leaving 19 bases of the junction unmatched.

This chain connects TRBV12-3 or TRBV12-4 to TRBJ1-5; D remains ambiguous. Deletions cut 7 bases from V and 5 bases from J, with 12 bases between. The CDR3 has 13 amino acids. The CDR3 region is CASTPQSDQPQHF. For the CDR3, the DNA is TGTGCCAGCACCCCGCAGTCGGATCAGCCCCAGCATTTT.

This chain connects TRBV6-5 to TRBJ1-1; D remains ambiguous. Germline V lookup: CDR1 MNHEY, CDR2 SVGAGI. The V end lost 5 bases, the J end lost 0 bases, and 13 bases lay between the germline ends. The length of the CDR3 is 15 residues. The CDR3 DNA follows: TGTGCCAGCAGTCCGATATCCGGTGTGAACACTGAAGCTTTCTTT. Amino acids: CASSPISGVNTEAFF.

The chain has TRBV19 and TRBJ1-1; D unresolved. In germline, CDR1 is LNHDA, CDR2 SQIVND (reference sequence). The CDR3 loop spans 14 amino acids. V was trimmed by 6 bases and J by 3 bases, leaving 14 bases between them. The CDR3 loop reads CASRRRVRDTEAFF. CDR3 DNA sequence: TGTGCCAGTAGGCGGCGGGTAAGGGACACTGAAGCTTTCTTT.

This clone was detected once. V is TRBV5-1 and J is TRBJ2-7; tentatively, D is TRBD2 (6 bases). Germline V gene lookup returns CDR1 SGHRS and CDR2 YFSETQ. This CDR3 is built from 15 residues. V was cut by 0 bases and J by 0 bases, with 10 bases left in between. CDR3 region: CASSLDLASSYEQYF. The CDR3 DNA sequence: TGCGCCAGCAGCTTGGACCTAGCGAGCTCCTACGAGCAGTACTTC.

The chain has TRBV6-4 and TRBJ2-1; a weak D match, TRBD2 (6 bases). The CDR3 has 13 residues. Per the germline V gene, CDR1 is MRHNA and CDR2 is SNTAGT. V lost 2 bases, J lost 10 bases, and 12 bases lay in between. CDR3 region: CASSDTLAKEQFF. CDR3 DNA: TGTGCCAGCAGTGACACCCTAGCGAAGGAGCAGTTCTTC.